The next 21 T cell receptor beta chains were all read from a single sample in a study of shared clonotypes between healthy human individuals. Profiling relied on immunoSEQ multiplex PCR, and the TCRdb table lists in-frame clones only, not all of them. The data contain 2 million to 2.5 million clones, more than 85% of them singletons. Sequencing was performed on naive CD4+ T cells from PBMCs. This sample's subset: CD45RA+ positively selected. These receptors were collected from a young man in good health. Some clones in this sample may be carry-over from other donors' samples.

The chain is built from TRBV18 and TRBJ2-4; weak D call: TRBD1 (5 bases). Germline V gene data show CDR1 as KGHSH and CDR2 as LQKENI. V gave up 1 base and J gave up 4 bases, with 11 bases separating them. This CDR3 spans 15 amino acids. CDR3 nucleotide sequence: TGTGCCAGCTCACCACTTCCAGGGTCAAAAAACATTCAGTACTTC. It codes for CASSPLPGSKNIQYF.

The V gene is TRBV4-1, the J gene TRBJ2-7, with D unclear. CDR1 is MGHRA and CDR2 is YSYEKL in the germline V gene. CDR3 length: 14 amino acids. Between the trimmed V and J ends, which lost 6 bases and 3 bases, there was a span of 15 bases. CDR3 residues: CASSHPAISYEQYF. CDR3 in DNA: TGCGCCAGCAGTCACCCCGCAATCAGCTACGAGCAGTACTTC.

The rearrangement joins TRBV4-1 to TRBJ1-5; D not certain. V dropped 1 base and J dropped 4 bases, with 14 bases sitting between them. Germline V gene data show CDR1 as MGHRA and CDR2 as YSYEKL. The CDR3 loop spans 16 amino acids. The CDR3 nucleotides read TGCGCCAGCAGCCAAGCGGTTACAGTAGGAAATCAGCCCCAGCATTTT. It codes for CASSQAVTVGNQPQHF.

This rearrangement joins TRBV21-1 to TRBJ2-1; the D segment call TRBD1 is taken from the table without a DNA check. TRBV21-1 constitutes a pseudogene. This CDR3 is 11 amino acids long. This CDR3 reads CASSLQGKQFF. CDR3 bases: TGTGCCAGCAGCCTACAGGGAAAGCAGTTCTTC.

The chain is built from TRBV5-1 and TRBJ2-5; 9 bases match TRBD1. The CDR3 covers 16 residues. V trimming: 3 bases; J trimming: 5 bases; junction bases outside the gene matches: 11. Per the germline V gene, CDR1 is SGHRS and CDR2 is YFSETQ. The CDR3 nucleotides read TGCGCCAGCAGCTCTTACAGGGGGCTCGGTGGCGAGACCCAGTACTTC. It is translated as CASSSYRGLGGETQYF.

The chain links TRBV7-9 to TRBJ1-3; D not resolved. The CDR3 consists of 16 residues. V lost 0 bases and J 0 bases, leaving 9 bases between the germline ends. Germline assignment: CDR1 SEHNR and CDR2 FQNEAQ (reference sequence). The CDR3 region is CASSLAQQLSGNTIYF. The CDR3 DNA follows: TGTGCCAGCAGCTTAGCGCAACAGCTCTCTGGAAACACCATATATTTT.

This rearrangement joins TRBV7-2 to TRBJ2-7, with a weak D call TRBD2 (6 bases). V lost 3 bases, J lost 1 base, and 10 bases lay in between. The germline V gene has CDR1 SGHTA and CDR2 FQGNSA. CDR3 length: 14 amino acids. CDR3 region: CASSFSSGSYEQYF. CDR3 sequence (DNA): TGTGCCAGCAGCTTCAGTAGCGGTTCCTACGAGCAGTACTTC. The full variable domain, with the rest looked up from reference TRBV7-2 and TRBJ2-7, is GAGVSQSPSNKVTEKGKDVELRCDPISGHTALYWYRQSLGQGLEFLIYFQGNSAPDKSGLPSDRFSAERTGGSVSTLTIQRTQQEDSAVYLCASSFSSGSYEQYFGPGTRLTVT.

The chain recombines TRBV6-6 with TRBJ2-7; no clear D gene. The ends were cut back, 0 bases at V and 6 bases at J, with 6 bases in the middle. The germline V gene has CDR1 MNHNY and CDR2 SVGAGI (reference sequence). The CDR3 is 12 residues long. CDR3 bases: TGTGCCAGCAGTTACTCGACGGCCGAGCAGTACTTC. Translating it yields CASSYSTAEQYF.

The chain uses TRBV11-3 and TRBJ2-1; the match to TRBD2 covers 12 bases. Per the germline V gene, CDR1 is SGHNT and CDR2 is YENEEA. This CDR3 contains 18 residues. Trimming cost V 0 bases and J 4 bases; bases outside gene matches: 7. DNA of the CDR3: TGTGCCAGCAGCTTAGACGCTAGCGGGAGGGCCAGATACAATGAGCAGTTCTTC. As protein: CASSLDASGRARYNEQFF.

The V gene is TRBV28, the J gene TRBJ1-5; 8 bases fit TRBD1. The germline gives CDR1 MDHEN, CDR2 SYDVKM. V lost 5 bases, J lost 2 bases, and 5 bases stayed unmatched. The CDR3 is 15 amino acids. The CDR3 DNA reads as TGTGCCAGCAGTCCGACAGGGGAGGGCAATCAGCCCCAGCATTTT. It translates to CASSPTGEGNQPQHF.

This chain joins TRBV28 and TRBJ1-1; TRBD1 agrees at 7 bases. V was clipped by 4 bases and J by 8 bases; unmatched bases: 7. Germline-derived CDR1 and CDR2 are MDHEN and SYDVKM. The CDR3 contains 13 residues. CDR3: CASSSGQNPEAFF. The CDR3, as DNA: TGTGCCAGCAGTTCGGGACAGAACCCAGAAGCTTTCTTT.

The chain uses TRBV28 and TRBJ2-7; D gene ambiguous. V was clipped by 7 bases and J by 5 bases, with 12 bases between them. Germline V gene sequence: CDR1 MDHEN, CDR2 SYDVKM. This CDR3 has 12 amino acids. The CDR3 loop is CASTRNRDEQYF. The DNA of the CDR3 is TGTGCCAGCACCCGAAACCGTGACGAGCAGTACTTC.

The chain is built from TRBV7-9 and TRBJ1-1; no firm D call. CDR1 is SEHNR and CDR2 is FQNEAQ in the germline V gene (reference sequence). Between the trimmed V and J ends, which lost 5 bases and 5 bases, there was a span of 27 bases. This CDR3 contains 18 residues. DNA of the CDR3: TGTGCCAGCAGCCCTGGGTGGGCTCACAACCCCCGTAGGACTGAAGCTTTCTTT. Its protein is CASSPGWAHNPRRTEAFF.

J is TRBJ2-2 and V is TRBV5-1; D unresolved. Germline V lookup: CDR1 SGHRS, CDR2 YFSETQ. The germline V and J ends were trimmed by 0 bases and 8 bases, with 5 bases remaining between them. The length of the CDR3 is 12 residues. The CDR3: CASSLESGELFF. In DNA form, the CDR3 reads TGCGCCAGCAGCTTGGAATCTGGGGAGCTGTTTTTT. The variable domain in full, completed from reference TRBV5-1 and TRBJ2-2, reads KAGVTQTPRYLIKTRGQQVTLSCSPISGHRSVSWYQQTPGQGLQFLFEYFSETQRNKGNFPGRFSGRQFSNSRSEMNVSTLELGDSALYLCASSLESGELFFGEGSRLTVL.

This sequence joins TRBV5-8 and TRBJ2-7; tentative D call: TRBD1 (5 bases). The CDR3 extends over 13 amino acids. V was pared by 2 bases and J by 7 bases, with 13 bases between. Germline V CDR1 and CDR2: SGHTS, YDEGEE. The CDR3 loop is CASSFSGLREQYF. In nucleotides, the CDR3 is TGTGCCAGCAGCTTTTCAGGGTTAAGGGAGCAGTACTTC.

The J gene is TRBJ2-5, the V gene TRBV28; possible D gene TRBD2, 6 bases. Looked up from germline, CDR1 is MDHEN and CDR2 is SYDVKM. V was pared by 3 bases and J by 3 bases, with 14 bases between. The CDR3 contains 15 residues. CDR3 DNA: TGTGCCAGCAGTTTGGGTGGAGGGGTTAAAGAGACCCAGTACTTC. Amino acid sequence: CASSLGGGVKETQYF.

The V gene is TRBV30, the J gene TRBJ2-6, with D maybe TRBD2 (6 bases). V was clipped by 5 bases and J by 7 bases, with 12 bases between them. CDR1 and CDR2 (germline): GTSNPN, SVGIG (reference sequence). This CDR3 is built from 13 residues. The CDR3 DNA follows: TGTGCCTGGGCCTCCGGGACTGCCAACGTCCTGACTTTC. This codes for CAWASGTANVLTF.

This rearrangement joins TRBV5-1 to TRBJ2-3, with 9 nucleotides matching TRBD1. This CDR3 spans 15 amino acids. With 2 bases clipped from V and 0 bases from J, the junction kept 1 base outside the gene matches. CDR1 is SGHRS and CDR2 is YFSETQ in the germline V gene. In DNA form, the CDR3 reads TGCGCCAGCAGCTTCGGACAGGGGAGCACAGATACGCAGTATTTT. Amino acid sequence: CASSFGQGSTDTQYF.

This chain connects TRBV28 to TRBJ1-1; D not resolved. V was trimmed by 5 bases and J by 4 bases, leaving 8 bases between them. Germline values: CDR1 MDHEN, CDR2 SYDVKM. The CDR3 length is 12 residues. This CDR3 reads CASSGEGTEAFF. The DNA of the CDR3 is TGTGCCAGCAGTGGGGAGGGCACTGAAGCTTTCTTT.

This clone was found once. V gene TRBV10-3 combines with J gene TRBJ2-1; D is uncertain. CDR1 is ENHRY and CDR2 is SYGVKD in the germline V gene. The V gene lost 3 bases and the J gene lost 4 bases, with 13 bases spanning the gap. This CDR3 has 15 amino acids. CDR3 residues: CAISDGGLRYNEQFF. As DNA, the CDR3 is TGTGCCATCAGTGATGGTGGGCTACGGTACAATGAGCAGTTCTTC.

The genes are TRBV10-3 and TRBJ2-3; the match to TRBD1 covers 8 bases. This CDR3 region has 15 residues. V lost 2 bases, J lost 2 bases, and 3 bases stayed unmatched. Germline V gene data show CDR1 as ENHRY and CDR2 as SYGVKD. Written as DNA, the CDR3 is TGTGCCATCAGTGAGGGACAGGGAAACACAGATACGCAGTATTTT. Its protein product is CAISEGQGNTDTQYF.